This T cell receptor beta chain was retrieved from a study of cytomegalovirus exposure and HLA in healthy donors (dated by TCRdb to about 2017). About the full investigation: In an earlier analysis of 587 of the donors, under 300 Gb of sequence data and roughly 100 million unique TCR beta sequences from 150 million to 200 million T cells were reported. Both class I and class II loci were covered by HLA typing, at four-digit resolution. Along with the approximately 700-subject first cohort, a separate validation cohort of over 90 different subjects was used. Every repertoire in the discovery cohort had been generated on one and the same sequencing platform. An early release covering over 500 HLA-typed donors comprised about 320 gigabases of sequencing data and tens of millions of unique TCR sequences. High-throughput TCR immunosequencing, statistical association of individual TCRs with disease status, and machine learning were combined to predict cytomegalovirus infection status. In the later analysis, no new phenotypic data were used to find candidate immune exposures; instead, reliance was placed on TCR beta sequences and their occurrence across donors. Several DR-DQ haplotypes were treated as single units for association and clustering because of strong linkage in the cohort. Across some 400 genotyped donors of the cohort, an average of about 240,000 unique TCR beta nucleotide sequences per donor were sequenced, and about a sixth of those sequences were non-productive. The study aimed to test whether signatures of past pathogen exposure could be identified by cataloging public T cell receptors. In a later genetic analysis, genome-wide SNP genotypes for about 65% of the roughly 670 donors were used, and that subset was treated as a discovery cohort. In an earlier analysis of 500 to 650 of the donors, high-throughput TCR beta sequencing was used to judge whether each TCR beta V gene segment behaved as functional or pseudogenic. Among the approximately 420 genotyped donors, 75% to 90% belonged to the genetic ancestry cluster associated with self-reported Caucasian donors. Donor age, sex, ethnicity and CMV serostatus were collected together with the repertoire data. The study profiled the T cell repertoires of approximately 700 subjects by immunosequencing and related them to cytomegalovirus serostatus. To study patterns of TCR occurrence, a later analysis re-analyzed previously published TCR beta repertoires from more than 550 donors and added high-resolution HLA genotyping. Typing coverage differed by locus: A, B, C, DRB1 and DQB1 were typed in about 629-640 donors, DQA1 in about 510, DPA1 in some 570, and DPB1 in just under 490. Broader findings and caveats from the paper: According to the authors, the approach could potentially be generalized to other disease states and immunological phenotypes. A cluster of highly shared sequence variants was judged likely to represent a technical artifact of the sequencing pipeline. Roughly 15 rarely observed V segments, including chromosome 9 orphons, were excluded from the earlier analysis of a few hundred of the donors because counts were too low. A total of roughly 160 TCR beta chains were listed by the study as associated with cytomegalovirus. In a later analysis, TCR association rates were found to vary across HLA loci, with the most associated TCRs seen for DRB1 alleles and the fewest for HLA-C alleles. Sequencing depth was assumed to be roughly uniform across donors in the presence/absence analyses, though that assumption may not hold. The 87-base-pair reads could not distinguish some IMGT-functional V segments, including TRBV6-2 and TRBV6-3, so those segments were excluded. Compared with equally common non-associated chains, HLA-associated TCR beta chains in a later analysis were more clonally expanded and had lower generation probabilities. CMV serostatus was the only immune exposure information available for the cohort. In a later analysis, some 17,000 TCR beta sequences were associated with specific HLA alleles at a false discovery rate of 0.05. In an earlier analysis of some 640 of the donors, most TCR beta V segments were observed in productive rearrangements about 90% or about 30% of the time, broadly matching IMGT annotations. Correlated functional status among segregating V segments might be attributable to linkage disequilibrium, but an unknown experimental factor could not be ruled out. A further reported finding was that TCR beta sequences accurately predicted the HLA-A and HLA-B alleles for most subjects in the first cohort. Because HLA typing was unavailable for some donors at each locus, only the typed subset was used in association tests. Compared with the roughly 710-donor mean, donors in an Asian-associated ancestry cluster had fewer N-insertions in productive TCRs, according to a later genetic analysis. This cohort had only TCR beta chains sequenced, and the lack of alpha or paired-chain data limited which features could be detected. Most CMV-associated TCR beta chains appeared to be HLA-restricted in a later analysis, and the HLA associations seemed to be driven largely by CMV exposure. Cytomegalovirus status was reported to be diagnosed by the classifier with high specificity and sensitivity in both the original and validation cohorts. Several of the top co-occurrence clusters appeared to be linked to parvovirus B19, influenza, CMV and Epstein-Barr virus, according to a later analysis. Across donors, most TCR sequences were observed very rarely, whereas some public TCRs were present in many individuals. Three of the identified cytomegalovirus-associated TCR beta chains were confirmed in vitro to be specific for cytomegalovirus antigens. Strong co-occurrence of HLA alleles, especially DR and DQ, made assigning TCR associations to individual alleles difficult. V-gene and J-gene trimming of TCR beta chains was associated with a missense DCLRE1C variant in a later genetic analysis, and the association was replicated in an independent cohort.

Looking up the germline V gene (reference sequence) yields CDR1 SEHNR and CDR2 FQNEAQ. V is reduced by 5 bases and J by 15 bases, leaving a spacing of 23 bases between them. CDR3 length: 14 amino acids, cysteine to phenylalanine. Only the CDR3 region is kept as DNA, spanning 42 bases read in frame from base 1. Library method: the immunoSEQ multiplex PCR assay. For the multiplex PCR, a mixture combining 60 forward primers for TCR Vbeta segments and 13 reverse primers for TCR Jbeta segments was used. The CDR3 region of rearranged TCR beta genes was amplified from genomic DNA with a multiplex PCR assay. The amplified TCR beta libraries were sequenced on the Illumina HiSeq System as 87-base-pair reads. The study's processing was this. A later analysis counted around 72 million unique TCR beta chains across the 650 to 800 repertoires, and 10 million to 11 million of these chains were shared by at least two donors. To remove PCR and sequencing errors, raw reads were error-corrected and collapsed into unique sequences using a nearest-neighbor algorithm that merged closely related sequences. To assign V, D and J gene segments, CDR3 sequences were aligned to IMGT reference sequences. For a sequence to be retained, a match of at least six nucleotides to both a V gene segment and a J gene segment was required. A rearrangement was called productive if the CDR3 had no stop codons and remained in frame with V and J, and every other rearrangement was called non-productive. Following IMGT convention, CDR3 was defined as the stretch from the second conserved V-encoded cysteine up to the conserved J-encoded phenylalanine. Sequences without an unambiguous match to a single V gene segment were excluded from the earlier analysis of about 640 of the donors. An earlier analysis of fewer than 650 of the donors classified V segments as functional when productive rearrangements were above 56.7% and as segregating when the standard deviation between donors was above 5%. To diagnose cytomegalovirus status from the catalog of TCR beta chain sequences, a statistical classification framework was built. A later analysis assigned V and J genes by comparing TCR nucleotide sequences with IMGT/GENE-DB human TR gene sequences. In a later analysis, CDR3 sequences and most-parsimonious VDJ recombination scenarios were assigned using the TCRdist pipeline. In a later analysis, each TCR beta chain was defined by its CDR3 amino acid sequence together with its V-gene family, and reads lacking a unique V-gene family were excluded. In a later analysis, 450 to 600 highly shared, low-generation-probability nucleotide sequences were removed to address suspected cross-contamination and a sequencing artifact. A later analysis calculated a clonal expansion index for each public chain from normalized within-repertoire ranks of inferred template counts. Generation probabilities in a later analysis came from a VDJ recombination model fitted to out-of-frame rearrangements, and those results were checked against IGoR. Hypergeometric tests were used in a later analysis to score TCR-TCR, TCR-HLA and TCR-CMV co-occurrence, with a repertoire-size bias correction applied to the TCR pairs. False discovery rates were estimated in a later analysis by permuting HLA or CMV assignments 20 times. In a later analysis, co-occurring TCRs were grouped using DBSCAN, and TCRdist sequence similarity was added for clustering within HLA-allele-positive subsets. For co-occurrence clustering, repertoires with fewer than 30,000 or more than 120,000 public chains were excluded, along with roughly 5 repertoires with anomalous nucleotide sharing. The immuneACCESS repertoire file appears here via TCRdb, limited to in-frame rearrangements. These files lack a portion of the clones; in checked studies, under half of the deficit traces to unresolved V genes, and the cause of the others is not known. V, J and clone size are taken as reported in that table, and D and trimming were inferred from the DNA itself. A total of approximately 220,000 clones appear in this sample, around four fifths of them only once. The biggest ten clones account for 0.71% of the sample.

A word on this clone: Its antigen target is currently unknown. Qualities for individual bases were not recorded, and no much larger clone is one base off.

The cohort comprised some 700 healthy bone marrow donors. At the time of sampling, every cohort member was nominally healthy, though immune exposures that went unrecorded were likely present. The donor was CMV seronegative and was included in the group of several hundred seronegative cohort members. Every donor gave a peripheral blood sample, and the peripheral blood mononuclear cells from that sample were used for TCR beta sequencing. Genomic DNA extraction from the blood cell samples was performed with the Qiagen DNeasy Blood Extraction Kit. The source is a boy between 2 and 10 years old in good health and CMV-seronegative. The chain was built from TRBV7-9 and TRBJ2-1, with a tentative D gene TRBD2 over 7 matching bases. Sequenced input: PBMCs. The sequenced DNA is TGTGCCAGCAGCCTAAAATCTGCGGGGGCTCTGTTGTTCTTC. Translated, this gives CASSLKSAGALLFF.